The clone carrying this T cell receptor (beta chain) has more than one count but fewer than ten. What it recognizes is unknown. This sample is drawn from a study of CD8+ T cells in alopecia areata. Overall study results and limits: Scalp clonality and expanded CD8+ clones among the top 100 showed significant decreases with tofacitinib.

Extracted RNA was reverse transcribed, and the resulting cDNA served as sequencing template. Only in-frame clones appear in the TCRdb table, and some are missing; sequencing was by immunoSEQ multiplex PCR. The sample has 150,000 to 200,000 clones, roughly 60% seen once. Trimming cost V 5 bases and J 6 bases; bases outside gene matches: 5. Germline CDR1 SGHRS, CDR2 YFSETQ. The CDR3 totals 12 residues. Treatment described: oral pan-JAK inhibitor, 5-10 mg twice daily. The source was CD4+ T cells sorted from blood, collected at week 24, from a patient treated with tofacitinib. The chain combines TRBV5-1 with TRBJ2-7; 7 positions match TRBD1. The source of this sequence is a human donor with alopecia areata. This CDR3 is CASSEQGTEQYF. DNA for the CDR3: TGCGCCAGCAGTGAACAGGGGACCGAGCAGTACTTC.